These 8 T cell receptor beta chains originate from one sample sequenced in a study of T-cell reconstitution after alpha-beta-depleted transplantation in children. Preparing the TCRbeta library involved the use of unique molecular identifiers. TCRdb used MiXCR to reprocess the PCR reads, holding one entry per CDR3 protein. The sample carries 350,000 to 450,000 distinct CDR3 sequences, 13% recorded once. This sample comprised PBMCs, obtained from the stem cell graft. The receptors were sampled from a human donor who donated a stem cell graft to a child with Fanconi anemia.

This rearrangement joins TRBV7-2 to TRBJ2-1; perhaps TRBD1 as D (6 bases). Germline CDR1 is SGHTA and CDR2 is FQGNSA. The ends were cut back, 3 bases at V and 5 bases at J, with 14 bases in the middle. The CDR3 has 15 residues. The chain's CDR3 is CASSFRGELNNEQFF. The CDR3 bases are TGTGCCAGCAGCTTCAGGGGTGAGCTTAACAATGAGCAGTTCTTC.

The rearrangement uses TRBV6-2 or TRBV6-3 and TRBJ2-2, with 8 bases that match TRBD1. This CDR3 comprises 15 residues. The J segment lost 5 bases and the V segment lost 6 bases, leaving 8 bases of the junction unmatched. Per germline, CDR1 MNHEY and CDR2 SVGEGT. The CDR3, as DNA: TGTGCCAGCAGCGGACAGGGATGGGGTACCGGGGAGCTGTTTTTT. It yields the protein CASSGQGWGTGELFF.

The chain has TRBV7-6 and TRBJ2-5; 13 bases map to TRBD2. Unmatched junction bases numbered 4, after V lost 1 base and J lost 2 bases. From germline, CDR1 is SGHVS and CDR2 FNYEAQ. The CDR3 runs to 17 residues. CDR3 nucleotides: TGTGCCAGCAGCTTAGGACTAGCGGGGGGCTATCAAGAGACCCAGTACTTC. It specifies CASSLGLAGGYQETQYF.

The chain recombines TRBV6-5 with TRBJ2-5, with D possibly TRBD1 on 6 matching bases. The V gene lost 0 bases and the J gene lost 0 bases, with 8 bases spanning the gap. The V gene's germline CDR1 is MNHEY and CDR2 SVGAGI. The length of the CDR3 is 15 residues. The CDR3 DNA reads as TGTGCCAGCAGTTACTCTCGGACAGACCAAGAGACCCAGTACTTC. This sequence encodes CASSYSRTDQETQYF.

This clonotype was observed a handful of times. The chain uses TRBV6-1 and TRBJ2-1; 8 bases map to TRBD2. The germline V gene has CDR1 MNHNS and CDR2 SASEGT. The CDR3 extends over 14 amino acids. Trimming removed 7 bases from V and 4 bases from J; junction bases left unmatched: 6. The CDR3 nucleotides are TGTGCCAGCACCCCCGGGACTAGGTACAATGAGCAGTTCTTC. Translated: CASTPGTRYNEQFF.

This clonotype was detected many times. V usage is TRBV28 and J usage is TRBJ1-2; D ambiguous. The CDR3 runs 15 residues. Germline CDR1 and CDR2: MDHEN and SYDVKM. Trimming left V 7 bases short and J 6 bases short, with 21 bases between. The CDR3: CASTGGGSVINGYTF. The CDR3 DNA reads as TGTGCCAGCACTGGAGGCGGCAGTGTGATAAATGGCTACACCTTC.

The rearrangement joins TRBV7-9 to TRBJ1-4; D gene uncertain. CDR3 length equals 13 residues. V was cut by 10 bases and J by 7 bases, with 16 bases left in between. The germline V gene has CDR1 SEHNR and CDR2 FQNEAQ (reference sequence). The CDR3 DNA sequence: TGTGCCACTCAGCTTAGCGGTACTGAAAAACTGTTTTTT. It translates to CATQLSGTEKLFF.

A remark on this clonotype: This sequence may be a read error, since a much larger clone differs from it by one base. The V gene is TRBV3-1, the J gene TRBJ1-1; D call uncertain. Germline V gene sequence: CDR1 LGHDT, CDR2 YNNKEL (reference sequence). Between the trimmed V and J ends, which lost 1 base and 1 base, there was a span of 4 bases. The CDR3 consists of 13 residues. CDR3 DNA sequence: TGTGCCAGCAGCCAAGTAGAGAACACTGAAGCTTTCTTT. Protein sequence: CASSQVENTEAFF.